This T cell receptor (beta chain) was found in a study of OX40 agonist ivuxolimab in advanced cancers. Study overall: Patients received ivuxolimab, an intravenous treatment, every 2 weeks at 0.01 to 10 mg/kg. Participants could have had prior anti-PD-1, anti-PD-L1 or anti-CTLA-4 therapy, and less than 45% had some.

Remarks on this clone: Antigen specificity is unknown.

Study-level results: In a subset of nonresponders, normalized T-cell clonal expansion was also low.

Method: immunoSEQ multiplex PCR; TCRdb's copy keeps in-frame clones and lacks some. In the table there are under 65,000 clones, about 81% of which are singletons. Autoimmune disease history or systemic immunosuppression was exclusionary. The CDR3 length is 12 residues. V lost 2 bases to trimming and J lost 3 bases, with 5 bases between them. Looked up from germline, CDR1 is SGDLS and CDR2 is YYNGEE. The sequence derives from an adult with an advanced solid tumor such as melanoma, head and neck, liver or kidney cancer. Sequencing used CD4+ or CD8+ T cells sorted from blood, obtained in a trial of the OX40 agonist ivuxolimab. The rearrangement joins TRBV9 to TRBJ2-5; unclear D gene. CDR3 region: CASSVAEETQYF. Here the CDR3 DNA reads TGTGCCAGCAGCGTGGCGGAAGAGACCCAGTACTTC.